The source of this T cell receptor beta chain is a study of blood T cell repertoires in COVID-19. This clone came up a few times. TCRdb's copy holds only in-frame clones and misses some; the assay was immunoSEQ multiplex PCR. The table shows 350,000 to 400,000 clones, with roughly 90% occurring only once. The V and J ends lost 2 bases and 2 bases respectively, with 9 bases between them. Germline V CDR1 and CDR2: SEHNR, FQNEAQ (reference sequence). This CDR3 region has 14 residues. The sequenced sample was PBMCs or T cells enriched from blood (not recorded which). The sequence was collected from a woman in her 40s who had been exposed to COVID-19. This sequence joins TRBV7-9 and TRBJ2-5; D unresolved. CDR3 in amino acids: CASSLPMIQETQYF. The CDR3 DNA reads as TGTGCCAGCAGCTTACCTATGATTCAAGAGACCCAGTACTTC.